This T cell receptor (beta chain) was observed in a study of blood T cells in healthy people across ages. On the study more broadly: Researchers report that template switching captured about one barcoded beta molecule per two T cells. Study-wide findings and caveats: The study found more naive CD4+ cells and higher diversity in long-lived than aged donors.

As for this clonotype: What it recognizes is unknown.

Combining a sample-barcoded 5' primer with a J-beta primer mix, a second PCR ran for about 6 to 11 cycles. Paired-end reads containing CDR3 totaled no fewer than 2.5 million for each sample. TCRdb reprocessed the 5' RACE reads with MiXCR, giving one entry per CDR3 protein. This table has about 290,000 distinct CDR3 sequences, roughly 26% appearing once. V gave up 5 bases and J gave up 0 bases, with 9 bases separating them. CDR3 size: 14 residues. Looked up from germline, CDR1 is MNHEY and CDR2 is SVGAGI. The receptor comes from a woman in her 70s in good health. V gene TRBV6-5 combines with J gene TRBJ2-3; D is uncertain. The sequenced material came from blood. CDR3 sequence: CASSEATSTDTQYF. The CDR3 region has the DNA TGTGCCAGCAGTGAGGCAACTAGCACAGATACGCAGTATTTT.